Listed here is a single TCR beta chain. The data derive from a study of Ad26.COV2.S vaccination and SARS-CoV-2 variants. TCRdb's table, derived via immunoSEQ multiplex PCR, lists solely in-frame clones and lacks some. The sample records around 450,000 clones, roughly nine tenths being singletons. Indicated treatment: around 19 received Ad26.COV2.S at low or high dose, single or two shots; about 5 received placebo; per-sample allocation not given. Day 63 after the first vaccine or placebo injection was the time point for sampling. Germline values: CDR1 SGHVS, CDR2 FNYEAQ. CDR3 length: 12 amino acids. With 6 bases clipped from V and 8 bases from J, the junction kept 5 bases outside the gene matches.

The TCR comes from a person aged 18-60 years who received the Ad26.COV2.S COVID-19 vaccine or a placebo. Here the sequenced sample was peripheral blood, taken in a trial of Ad26.COV2.S vaccine versus placebo. The chain is built from TRBV7-6 and TRBJ1-1, with 8 bases fitting TRBD1. The CDR3 bases are TGTGCCAGCAGTAGTCGGACAGGGGAAGCTTTCTTT. This codes for CASSSRTGEAFF.